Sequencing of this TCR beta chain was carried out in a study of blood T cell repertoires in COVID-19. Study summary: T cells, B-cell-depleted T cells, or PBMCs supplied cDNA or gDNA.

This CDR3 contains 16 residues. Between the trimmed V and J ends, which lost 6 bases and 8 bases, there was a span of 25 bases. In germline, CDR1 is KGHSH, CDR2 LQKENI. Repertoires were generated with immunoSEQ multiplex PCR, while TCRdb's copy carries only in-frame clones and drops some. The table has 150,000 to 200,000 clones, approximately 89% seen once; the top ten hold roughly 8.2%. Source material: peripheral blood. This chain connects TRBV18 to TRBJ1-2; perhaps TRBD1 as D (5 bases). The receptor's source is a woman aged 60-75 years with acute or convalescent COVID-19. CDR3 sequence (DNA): TGTGCCAGCTCGATTAGACGGGACTCTCCACCAAACGGCTACACCTTC. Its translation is CASSIRRDSPPNGYTF. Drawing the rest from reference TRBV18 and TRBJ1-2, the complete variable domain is NAGVMQNPRHLVRRRGQEARLRCSPMKGHSHVYWYRQLPEEGLKFMVYLQKENIIDESGMPKERFSAEFPKEGPSILRIQQVVRGDSAAYFCASSIRRDSPPNGYTFGSGTRLTVV.